This T cell receptor (beta chain) is drawn from a study of type 1 regulatory T cells. TCRdb redid the calling of the reads with MiXCR, one entry per CDR3 protein. In the table there are about 100,000 distinct CDR3 sequences, roughly 30% of which are singletons. This clonotype was recorded a few times. Trimming cost V 4 bases and J 6 bases; bases outside gene matches: 9. The germline V gene encodes CDR1 SGHTS and CDR2 YDEGEE. This CDR3 is built from 14 residues. The sequencing sample was made of CD4+ T cells, either the whole sample or a sorted fraction (not recorded which). This chain joins TRBV5-8 and TRBJ1-1; 7 bases map to TRBD1. This TCR was sampled from a human donor in good health. CDR3 in DNA: TGTGCCAGCAGCCCGGGACAGCTAATCCCTGAAGCTTTCTTT. Encoded protein: CASSPGQLIPEAFF.